This TCR beta chain was identified during a study of cytomegalovirus exposure and HLA in healthy donors. Whole-study findings and limits: Analysis was carried out at a later point, and it linked a missense DCLRE1C variant to TCR beta V- and J-gene trimming. A later analysis found TCR association rates differed by HLA locus, highest for DRB1 and lowest for HLA-C.

PCR primers comprised 60 Vbeta and 13 Jbeta primers. Assay: immunoSEQ multiplex PCR; the TCRdb copy retains only in-frame clones and omits some. Here the sample spans 18,000 or so clones, approximately 68% being singletons. Concerning this clone: Its antigen is currently unknown.

V dropped 5 bases and J dropped 4 bases, with 14 bases sitting between them. This CDR3 is 14 amino acids long. Germline V gene data show CDR1 as SGHTA and CDR2 as FQGNSA. The specimen was PBMCs. V and J are TRBV7-2 and TRBJ2-5; D perhaps matches TRBD1 (6 bases). This TCR derives from a young man in good health and CMV-seronegative. CDR3 DNA sequence: TGTGCCAGCAGCGCCCAAACAGGGCTAGAGACCCAGTACTTC. Protein sequence: CASSAQTGLETQYF.